These 24 T cell receptor beta chains were sequenced from one sample in a study of T cell changes during pregnancy in multiple sclerosis. The method was immunoSEQ multiplex PCR; TCRdb's version includes in-frame clones alone and lacks a portion of them. Of about 43,000 clones in the sample, approximately 91% are singletons; the top ten hold approximately 1.4%. Sequencing used PBMCs (not recorded whether the cells were cultured). All receptors come from a female donor with multiple sclerosis, enrolled in a pregnancy study.

The CDR3 reads CASILDVSFNQPQHF. CDR3 in DNA: TGTGCCAGCATACTAGATGTCAGTTTCAATCAGCCCCAGCATTTT. The chain is built from TRBV2 and TRBJ1-5; D gene uncertain. Trimming left V 7 bases short and J 3 bases short, with 16 bases between. The CDR3 contains 15 residues. Germline CDR1 SNHLY, CDR2 FYNNEI.

This chain links TRBV4-1 with TRBJ2-1, with 7 bases that match TRBD2. The CDR3 has 16 amino acids. The germline CDR1 and CDR2 sequences are MGHRA and YSYEKL. After removal of 4 bases from V and 0 bases from J, the junction contained 6 bases not matched to a gene. The CDR3 nucleotides are TGCGCCAGCAGCCGAACCGGGGGGAGCTCCTACAATGAGCAGTTCTTC. Translated: CASSRTGGSSYNEQFF.

DNA for the CDR3: TGCGCCAGCAGCCAAGAGGGGAGAGGTTATGGCTACACCTTC. It specifies CASSQEGRGYGYTF. J is TRBJ1-2 and V is TRBV4-1; D is undetermined. This CDR3 spans 14 amino acids. CDR1 MGHRA and CDR2 YSYEKL come from the germline V gene. Trimming took off 0 bases at V and 5 bases at J, with 10 bases between the two ends.

The J gene is TRBJ1-2, the V gene TRBV6-6; D is unclear. V was shortened by 0 bases and J by 3 bases, with 8 bases between the two germline ends. Germline-derived CDR1 and CDR2 are MNHNY and SVGAGI (reference sequence). This CDR3 contains 14 residues. CDR3 sequence (DNA): TGTGCCAGCAGTTACTCTGGAGAGGACTATGGCTACACCTTC. Amino acids: CASSYSGEDYGYTF.

The V call is TRBV7-9, the J call TRBJ1-5; D not certain. The CDR3 consists of 13 residues. V shed 1 base and J shed 4 bases, with 5 bases lying between them. Germline V gives CDR1 SEHNR, CDR2 FQNEAQ (reference sequence). The CDR3 nucleotides read TGTGCCAGCAGCTTAGGGGAAAATCAGCCCCAGCATTTT. It translates to CASSLGENQPQHF.

The count of this clone is one. The rearrangement uses TRBV19 and TRBJ2-7, with TRBD2 matching over 12 bases. Germline values: CDR1 LNHDA, CDR2 SQIVND (reference sequence). The J segment lost 6 bases and the V segment lost 7 bases, leaving 13 bases of the junction unmatched. The CDR3 is made up of 16 amino acids. CDR3 bases: TGTGCCAGTATTAGGGAGACTAGCGGGAGACTGGGCGAGCAGTACTTC. Its translation is CASIRETSGRLGEQYF.

This clone showed up just a few times. This rearrangement joins TRBV6-6 to TRBJ2-7; 9 nucleotides match TRBD1. Germline V lookup: CDR1 MNHNY, CDR2 SVGAGI (reference sequence). CDR3 length: 13 residues. The J segment lost 5 bases and the V segment lost 6 bases, leaving 5 bases of the junction unmatched. This CDR3 is CASSFGTGNEQYF. The CDR3 region has the DNA TGTGCCAGCAGCTTCGGGACAGGGAACGAGCAGTACTTC.

The genes are TRBV2 and TRBJ2-7; 7 nucleotides agree with TRBD2. The germline V gene has CDR1 SNHLY and CDR2 FYNNEI. The CDR3 totals 15 residues. J lost 6 bases, V lost 4 bases, and 12 bases had no gene match. The CDR3 nucleotides are TGTGCCAGCAGTGCCCTCGGGACTATTGTGTTCGAGCAGTACTTC. Its translation is CASSALGTIVFEQYF. The whole variable domain, remainder taken from reference TRBV2 and TRBJ2-7, is EPEVTQTPSHQVTQMGQEVILRCVPISNHLYFYWYRQILGQKVEFLVSFYNNEISEKSEIFDDQFSVERPDGSNFTLKIRSTKLEDSAMYFCASSALGTIVFEQYFGPGTRLTVT.

The chain employs TRBV28 and TRBJ1-1, with 9 bases that match TRBD1. V was clipped by 6 bases and J by 2 bases; unmatched bases: 13. The germline V gene has CDR1 MDHEN and CDR2 SYDVKM. CDR3 length: 17 amino acids. The CDR3 loop reads CASRPSRDRVYNTEAFF. The CDR3 DNA sequence: TGTGCCAGCAGACCCTCCCGGGACAGGGTGTACAACACTGAAGCTTTCTTT.

The chain combines TRBV5-1 with TRBJ2-7; tentative D call: TRBD2 (5 bases). The CDR3 spans 16 residues. With 4 bases removed from V and 5 bases from J, the gap between germline ends came to 22 bases. Germline CDR1 SGHRS, CDR2 YFSETQ. The CDR3 nucleotides read TGCGCCAGCAGCCCGGACTTGGGGTTACTCGGCCACGAGCAGTACTTC. It encodes CASSPDLGLLGHEQYF. Full variable domain (rest looked up from reference TRBV5-1 and TRBJ2-7): KAGVTQTPRYLIKTRGQQVTLSCSPISGHRSVSWYQQTPGQGLQFLFEYFSETQRNKGNFPGRFSGRQFSNSRSEMNVSTLELGDSALYLCASSPDLGLLGHEQYFGPGTRLTVT.

The V call is TRBV11-2, the J call TRBJ1-4, with 7 bases fitting TRBD1. The CDR3 loop spans 17 amino acids. J was trimmed by 4 bases and V by 3 bases; bases with no gene match: 11. Germline assignment: CDR1 SGHAT and CDR2 FQNNGV. The CDR3 region is CASSFSGGAGGNEKLFF. The DNA for the CDR3 is TGTGCCAGCAGCTTTAGCGGTGGGGCAGGGGGTAATGAAAAACTGTTTTTT.

This clone was counted between two and nine times. The V gene is TRBV2, the J gene TRBJ1-5; 9 nucleotides match TRBD1. This CDR3 has 14 residues. Trimming took 6 bases from V and 7 from J; bases not matched to a gene: 7. From germline, CDR1 is SNHLY and CDR2 FYNNEI. The CDR3 region is CASREDRGPQPQHF. Here the CDR3 DNA reads TGTGCCAGCAGAGAGGACAGGGGACCGCAGCCCCAGCATTTT. The full variable domain, with the rest looked up from reference TRBV2 and TRBJ1-5, is EPEVTQTPSHQVTQMGQEVILRCVPISNHLYFYWYRQILGQKVEFLVSFYNNEISEKSEIFDDQFSVERPDGSNFTLKIRSTKLEDSAMYFCASREDRGPQPQHFGDGTRLSIL.

Here the CDR3 reads CASSLTYEQYF. DNA for the CDR3: TGTGCCAGCAGCTTGACTTACGAGCAGTACTTC. This chain joins TRBV11-2 and TRBJ2-7; D is uncertain. V shed 3 bases and J shed 4 bases, with 4 bases lying between them. The germline gives CDR1 SGHAT, CDR2 FQNNGV. The CDR3 runs 11 residues.

The gene calls are TRBV27 and TRBJ2-7; a possible D gene is TRBD2 (5 bases). Per germline, CDR1 MNHEY and CDR2 SMNVEV (reference sequence). V gave up 4 bases and J gave up 6 bases, with 13 bases separating them. The CDR3 length is 13 residues. This chain's CDR3 is CASSSRVTSEQYF. CDR3 DNA sequence: TGTGCCAGCAGTTCGAGGGTTACTAGCGAGCAGTACTTC.

The rearrangement joins TRBV4-3 to TRBJ2-1; D not certain. This CDR3 is built from 18 residues. From germline, CDR1 is LGHNA and CDR2 YSLEER. V was clipped by 1 base and J by 6 bases, with 22 bases between them. The CDR3 bases are TGCGCCAGCAGCCAAGGGGCTTGGAGAACCTTAAGTGGCAATGAGCAGTTCTTC. Translated, it gives CASSQGAWRTLSGNEQFF.

The chain has TRBV2 and TRBJ1-1; no definite D call. Deletions cut 4 bases from V and 0 bases from J, with 9 bases between. Germline V gives CDR1 SNHLY, CDR2 FYNNEI. This CDR3 spans 14 amino acids. The CDR3 loop reads CASSVIEMNTEAFF. CDR3 coding DNA: TGTGCCAGCAGTGTGATAGAAATGAACACTGAAGCTTTCTTT.

The J gene is TRBJ2-1, the V gene TRBV19; D not resolved. The CDR3 length is 12 residues. Trimming removed 2 bases from V and 5 bases from J, with 4 bases in between. Germline V gives CDR1 LNHDA, CDR2 SQIVND (reference sequence). CDR3 coding DNA: TGTGCCAGTAGTATAAACAACAATGAGCAGTTCTTC. It specifies CASSINNNEQFF.

The gene calls are TRBV6-5 and TRBJ2-7, with D perhaps matching TRBD1 (5 bases). The CDR3 loop spans 14 amino acids. Germline V gene sequence: CDR1 MNHEY, CDR2 SVGAGI. Trimming took 4 bases from V and 7 from J, leaving 17 bases between them. The CDR3 loop reads CASSSDSSSREQYF. The CDR3 DNA follows: TGTGCCAGCAGTTCCGACAGTTCCAGCCGGGAGCAGTACTTC.

V is TRBV19 and J is TRBJ2-6, with a possible D match to TRBD1 (6 bases). The CDR3 is 15 amino acids. CDR1 LNHDA and CDR2 SQIVND come from the germline V gene (reference sequence). With 4 bases removed from V and 3 bases from J, the gap between germline ends came to 10 bases. The CDR3 region has the DNA TGTGCCAGTAGTAACTCAGGGGTTGGGGCCAACGTCCTGACTTTC. Residues: CASSNSGVGANVLTF. Using reference TRBV19 and TRBJ2-6 for the parts outside the CDR3, the full variable domain is DGGITQSPKYLFRKEGQNVTLSCEQNLNHDAMYWYRQDPGQGLRLIYYSQIVNDFQKGDIAEGYSVSREKKESFPLTVTSAQKNPTAFYLCASSNSGVGANVLTFGAGSRLTVL.

The chain joins TRBV4-1 to TRBJ2-5; no clear D gene. V was clipped by 4 bases and J by 2 bases, with 11 bases between them. The CDR3 contains 14 residues. Germline CDR1 is MGHRA and CDR2 is YSYEKL. CDR3 DNA: TGCGCCAGCAGCCCTGTTCTGGCGCAAGAGACCCAGTACTTC. This translates into CASSPVLAQETQYF.

The chain links TRBV18 to TRBJ2-5; D is possibly TRBD1 (5 bases). Germline assignment: CDR1 KGHSH and CDR2 LQKENI. This CDR3 comprises 13 residues. V shed 6 bases and J shed 1 base, with 9 bases lying between them. The CDR3 DNA reads as TGTGCCAGCTCGGACCAGGGCCAAGAGACCCAGTACTTC. This gives the protein CASSDQGQETQYF.

This chain connects TRBV28 to TRBJ2-7; TRBD2 matches at 9 bases. V was pared by 6 bases and J by 0 bases, with 0 bases of the junction left unmatched. Germline CDR1 reads MDHEN; CDR2 reads SYDVKM. The CDR3 runs to 13 residues. The CDR3 loop reads CASRTSGSYEQYF. The CDR3 DNA reads as TGTGCCAGCAGGACTAGCGGCTCCTACGAGCAGTACTTC. Looking up the rest from reference TRBV28 and TRBJ2-7 gives the full variable domain: DVKVTQSSRYLVKRTGEKVFLECVQDMDHENMFWYRQDPGLGLRLIYFSYDVKMKEKGDIPEGYSVSREKKERFSLILESASTNQTSMYLCASRTSGSYEQYFGPGTRLTVT.

This clone was seen only a few times. This chain links TRBV10-2 with TRBJ2-7; 10 nucleotides align to TRBD2. The CDR3 covers 13 residues. CDR1 is WSHSY and CDR2 is SAAADI in the germline V gene. V lost 4 bases, J lost 5 bases, and 2 bases stayed unmatched. The CDR3 protein is CASSALAGDEQYF. The CDR3 nucleotides read TGCGCCAGCAGTGCTCTAGCGGGAGACGAGCAGTACTTC.

This clone turned up a few times. V usage is TRBV7-2 and J usage is TRBJ2-7; a weak D match, TRBD2 (7 bases). The CDR3 loop spans 19 amino acids. V was shortened by 5 bases and J by 3 bases, with 29 bases between the two germline ends. In germline, CDR1 is SGHTA, CDR2 FQGNSA. CDR3 loop: CASSQPTSRAGARGYEQYF. Here the CDR3 DNA reads TGTGCCAGCAGCCAACCGACTAGCCGCGCGGGGGCCAGAGGCTACGAGCAGTACTTC.